These 21 T cell receptor beta chains were all obtained from the same sample, sequenced in a study of blood T cell repertoires in COVID-19. Method: immunoSEQ multiplex PCR; TCRdb's copy keeps in-frame clones and lacks some. Among 400,000 to 450,000 clones listed, 88% were seen once. Sequenced material: peripheral blood. These receptor sequences come from a woman aged 45-65 years with COVID-19, enrolled during active disease.

CDR3 nucleotide sequence: TGTGCCAGCAGCTCCCAAGGGGGACCCTACAATGAGCAGTTCTTC. Its protein product is CASSSQGGPYNEQFF. V is TRBV7-2 and J is TRBJ2-1; weak D call: TRBD1 (6 bases). Trimming took off 4 bases at V and 2 bases at J, with 12 bases between the two ends. CDR1 is SGHTA, CDR2 FQGNSA, per germline. The CDR3 totals 15 residues.

This chain connects TRBV11-2 to TRBJ2-3; D is possibly TRBD2 (6 bases). CDR3 size: 13 residues. Trimming shortened V by 5 bases and J by 4 bases, and 10 bases separated the two germline ends. Per germline, CDR1 SGHAT and CDR2 FQNNGV. CDR3 DNA sequence: TGTGCCAGCAGCCCCCGACTAGCAGATACGCAGTATTTT. It specifies CASSPRLADTQYF.

The chain has TRBV5-1 and TRBJ2-2; 7 bases align to TRBD1. The ends lost 5 bases at V and 5 bases at J; junction bases unmatched: 3. Germline V gene data show CDR1 as SGHRS and CDR2 as YFSETQ. The CDR3 extends over 13 amino acids. This chain's CDR3 is CASSMTGTGELFF. The CDR3 nucleotides are TGCGCCAGCAGTATGACAGGGACCGGGGAGCTGTTTTTT.

The chain employs TRBV5-4 and TRBJ1-2; perhaps TRBD1 as D (6 bases). The CDR3 has 15 amino acids. Between the trimmed V and J ends, which lost 0 bases and 8 bases, there was a span of 17 bases. CDR1 is SGHNT, CDR2 YYREEE, per germline (reference sequence). Here the CDR3 reads CASSLEYAGAEGYTF. The CDR3, as DNA: TGTGCCAGCAGCTTGGAGTACGCGGGGGCCGAAGGCTACACCTTC.

The gene calls are TRBV2 and TRBJ1-4; TRBD1 matches 9 bases. The CDR3 runs 14 residues. Losses at the gene ends were 6 bases for V and 5 bases for J; bases not matched to a gene: 4. Germline V lookup: CDR1 SNHLY, CDR2 FYNNEI. The CDR3 here is CASRGTGQNEKLFF. In DNA form, the CDR3 reads TGTGCCAGCAGGGGGACAGGGCAGAATGAAAAACTGTTTTTT.

The rearrangement uses TRBV21-1 and TRBJ1-1. TRBV21-1 is a recognized pseudogene. The CDR3 extends over 12 amino acids. The CDR3 region is CASYHGDTEAFF. CDR3 DNA sequence: TGTGCCAGCTATCACGGGGACACTGAAGCTTTCTTT.

V gene TRBV30 combines with J gene TRBJ1-6; the D is unclear. There are 12 residues in the CDR3. Germline CDR1 GTSNPN, CDR2 SVGIG (reference sequence). V was shortened by 5 bases and J by 4 bases, with 6 bases between the two germline ends. The CDR3 reads CAWGSYNSPLHF. As DNA, the CDR3 is TGTGCCTGGGGTTCTTATAATTCACCCCTCCACTTT.

The rearrangement uses TRBV7-6 and TRBJ2-1; 10 bases are a match to TRBD2. V lost 3 bases, J lost 7 bases, and 6 bases stayed unmatched. The CDR3 totals 15 residues. CDR1 SGHVS and CDR2 FNYEAQ come from the germline V gene. Here the CDR3 reads CASSLTERGGNEQFF. The CDR3 DNA sequence: TGTGCCAGCAGCTTGACCGAGCGGGGGGGTAATGAGCAGTTCTTC. The variable domain in full, with the rest retrieved from reference TRBV7-6 and TRBJ2-1, is GAGVSQSPRYKVTKRGQDVALRCDPISGHVSLYWYRQALGQGPEFLTYFNYEAQQDKSGLPNDRFSAERPEGSISTLTIQRTEQRDSAMYRCASSLTERGGNEQFFGPGTRLTVL.

V is TRBV9 and J is TRBJ2-5; the match to TRBD2 covers 8 bases. The CDR3 has 17 residues. From germline, CDR1 is SGDLS and CDR2 YYNGEE. Trimming removed 4 bases from V and 1 base from J; junction bases left unmatched: 12. The CDR3 region is CASSNSGGATSQETQYF. CDR3 DNA: TGTGCCAGCAGCAATTCGGGAGGGGCGACCTCCCAAGAGACCCAGTACTTC.

Turning to this clone: This sample also contains other DNA sequences that code for the same CDR3. The chain joins TRBV5-1 to TRBJ2-7; D remains ambiguous. The CDR3 sequence is 13 residues long. Germline V gives CDR1 SGHRS, CDR2 YFSETQ. V was clipped by 0 bases and J by 6 bases, with 10 bases between them. Written as DNA, the CDR3 is TGCGCCAGCAGCTTGGTCCCGGGTGGCGAGCAGTACTTC. Its translation is CASSLVPGGEQYF.

The CDR3 sequence is CASSRGGENEQYF. DNA for the CDR3: TGTGCCAGCAGCCGGGGGGGGGAGAACGAGCAGTACTTC. J is TRBJ2-7 and V is TRBV5-4; 8 nucleotides align to TRBD2. CDR3 length: 13 amino acids. V lost 4 bases to trimming and J lost 5 bases; unmatched junction nucleotides: 5. CDR1 and CDR2 from the germline V gene are SGHNT and YYREEE (reference sequence). Complete variable domain (other parts from reference TRBV5-4 and TRBJ2-7): ETGVTQSPTHLIKTRGQQVTLRCSSQSGHNTVSWYQQALGQGPQFIFQYYREEENGRGNFPPRFSGLQFPNYSSELNVNALELDDSALYLCASSRGGENEQYFGPGTRLTVT.

V usage is TRBV24-1 and J usage is TRBJ2-6; D remains ambiguous. The V end lost 4 bases, the J end lost 0 bases, and 6 bases lay between the germline ends. Germline assignment: CDR1 KGHDR and CDR2 SFDVKD. CDR3 length: 15 amino acids. CDR3 residues: CATSDPPSGANVLTF. DNA for the CDR3: TGTGCCACCAGTGACCCTCCCTCTGGGGCCAACGTCCTGACTTTC.

The chain carries TRBV19 and TRBJ1-2; 9 nucleotides match TRBD1. The CDR3 sequence is 15 residues long. V lost 5 bases, J lost 4 bases, and 8 bases stayed unmatched. The germline V gene encodes CDR1 LNHDA and CDR2 SQIVND (reference sequence). The CDR3 spells CASSPPGQGPYGYTF. In DNA form, the CDR3 reads TGTGCCAGTAGTCCACCGGGACAGGGCCCCTATGGCTACACCTTC.

The CDR3 is CASSLGTAPNTGELFF. In DNA, the CDR3 is TGCGCCAGCAGCTTGGGGACAGCCCCTAACACCGGGGAGCTGTTTTTT. The V call is TRBV5-1, the J call TRBJ2-2; D perhaps matches TRBD1 (6 bases). The CDR3 consists of 16 residues. Trimming stripped 0 bases from V and 2 bases from J, with 11 bases between. Germline loops: CDR1 SGHRS, CDR2 YFSETQ.

The chain has TRBV5-1 and TRBJ2-1; possibly TRBD2 for D (6 bases). Germline V gene lookup returns CDR1 SGHRS and CDR2 YFSETQ. The CDR3 is 16 residues long. Trimming removed 1 base at V and 7 bases at J, with 18 bases between. The CDR3 bases are TGCGCCAGCAGCTTGTTAGTACCAGGAGGGAAGAATGAGCAGTTCTTC. This sequence encodes CASSLLVPGGKNEQFF.

This sequence joins TRBV6-5 and TRBJ1-1, with D uncertain. The V and J ends lost 0 bases and 4 bases respectively, with 12 bases between them. Germline V gene lookup returns CDR1 MNHEY and CDR2 SVGAGI. The CDR3 has 15 residues. CDR3 sequence: CASSYSKHSPTEAFF. DNA of the CDR3: TGTGCCAGCAGTTACTCGAAACACAGCCCCACTGAAGCTTTCTTT.

This clone has only a few counts. Distinct nucleotide sequences in the sample also encode this CDR3. The CDR3 bases are TGTGCCAGCAGCTTAGGACAGGCTAACACTGAAGCTTTCTTT. Translating gives CASSLGQANTEAFF. The V gene is TRBV5-5, the J gene TRBJ1-1; 7 nucleotides agree with TRBD1. The V segment lost 2 bases and the J segment 2 bases; nucleotides outside the gene matches: 3. The CDR3 consists of 14 residues. Looked up from germline, CDR1 is SGHKS and CDR2 is YYEKEE (reference sequence).

The chain employs TRBV28 and TRBJ2-1; D is possibly TRBD2 (6 bases). The CDR3 runs 11 residues. Trimming removed 8 bases at V and 6 bases at J, with 8 bases between. Germline values: CDR1 MDHEN, CDR2 SYDVKM. The CDR3 nucleotides read TGTGCCAGCGACGGGGGCAATGAGCAGTTCTTC. Residues: CASDGGNEQFF.

The V call is TRBV5-1, the J call TRBJ2-1; TRBD1 agrees at 8 bases. Germline V gives CDR1 SGHRS, CDR2 YFSETQ. CDR3 length equals 16 residues. The V and J ends lost 2 bases and 7 bases, in that order; junction bases with no gene match: 11. The CDR3 nucleotides are TGCGCCAGCAGCTTCCAGGGGGCGTCTCAGGGGAATGAGCAGTTCTTC. It specifies CASSFQGASQGNEQFF.

This sequence joins TRBV18 and TRBJ1-5, with 8 bases matching TRBD1. Germline assignment: CDR1 KGHSH and CDR2 LQKENI. The CDR3 runs 15 residues. With 2 bases clipped from V and 3 bases from J, the junction kept 3 bases outside the gene matches. CDR3 bases: TGTGCCAGCTCACCAGGACAGGGCACCAATCAGCCCCAGCATTTT. Protein product: CASSPGQGTNQPQHF. Full variable domain (missing parts from reference TRBV18 and TRBJ1-5): NAGVMQNPRHLVRRRGQEARLRCSPMKGHSHVYWYRQLPEEGLKFMVYLQKENIIDESGMPKERFSAEFPKEGPSILRIQQVVRGDSAAYFCASSPGQGTNQPQHFGDGTRLSIL.

This chain connects TRBV3-1 (or the pseudogene TRBV3-2) to TRBJ2-5; 9 bases map to TRBD1. Germline CDR1 reads LGHDT; CDR2 reads YNNKEL (reference sequence). There are 16 residues in the CDR3. J lost 3 bases, V lost 0 bases, and 5 bases had no gene match. The CDR3 loop reads CASSQERQGGEETQYF. CDR3 nucleotide sequence: TGTGCCAGCAGCCAAGAACGACAGGGGGGGGAAGAGACCCAGTACTTC.